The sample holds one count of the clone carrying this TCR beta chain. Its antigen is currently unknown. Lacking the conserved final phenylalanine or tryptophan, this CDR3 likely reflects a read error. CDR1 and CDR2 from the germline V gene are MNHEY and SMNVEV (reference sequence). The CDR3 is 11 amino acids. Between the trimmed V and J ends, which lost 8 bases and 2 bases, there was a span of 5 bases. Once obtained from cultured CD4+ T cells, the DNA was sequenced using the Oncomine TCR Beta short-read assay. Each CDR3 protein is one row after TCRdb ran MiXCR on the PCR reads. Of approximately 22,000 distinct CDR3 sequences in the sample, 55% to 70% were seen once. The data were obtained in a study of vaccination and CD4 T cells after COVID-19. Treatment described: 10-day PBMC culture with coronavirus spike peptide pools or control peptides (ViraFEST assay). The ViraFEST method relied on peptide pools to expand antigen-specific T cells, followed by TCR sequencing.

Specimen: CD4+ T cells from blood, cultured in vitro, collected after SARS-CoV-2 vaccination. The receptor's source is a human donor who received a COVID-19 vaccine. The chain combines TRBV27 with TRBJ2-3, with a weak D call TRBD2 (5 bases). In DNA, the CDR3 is TGTGCCAGCGGACTCACAGATACGCAGTATTCT. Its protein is CASGLTDTQYS.